Following are 3 T cell receptor beta chains from one sample sequenced in a study of shared clonotypes between healthy human individuals. Profiled with immunoSEQ multiplex PCR; TCRdb holds only in-frame clones, not every one. The sample carries about 510,000 clones, 75% to 80% recorded once. The source material was PBMCs. The receptors were gathered from a woman aged 40 to 50 in good health. Some clones in this sample may be carry-over from other donors' samples.

The chain joins TRBV19 to TRBJ1-4; weak D call: TRBD1 (5 bases). V was cut by 6 bases and J by 4 bases, with 21 bases left in between. Germline V gives CDR1 LNHDA, CDR2 SQIVND (reference sequence). The CDR3 spans 17 residues. This chain's CDR3 is CASRGGSTVGDNEKLFF. The CDR3 nucleotides read TGTGCCAGTAGAGGCGGATCCACGGTGGGGGATAATGAAAAACTGTTTTTT.

The rearrangement links TRBV9 to TRBJ2-7; D gene uncertain. The CDR3 is 13 residues long. Trimming removed 9 bases from V and 1 base from J, with 14 bases in between. The germline gives CDR1 SGDLS, CDR2 YYNGEE. The CDR3 DNA follows: TGTGCCACCACAAACTTCGTTTCCTACGAGCAGTACTTC. Residues: CATTNFVSYEQYF.

The rearrangement joins TRBV30 to TRBJ1-1; D unresolved. The germline V gene has CDR1 GTSNPN and CDR2 SVGIG (reference sequence). V lost 1 base, J lost 4 bases, and 10 bases lay in between. The CDR3 runs to 13 residues. The chain's CDR3 is CAWSGTRSTEAFF. CDR3 bases: TGTGCCTGGAGTGGTACAAGGAGCACTGAAGCTTTCTTT.